This T cell receptor (beta chain) is from a study of cytomegalovirus exposure and HLA in healthy donors (dated 2017 in TCRdb). At the level of the whole study: According to an earlier analysis of a few hundred of the donors, 200 million or so T cells yielded 117 million unique TCR beta sequences and less than 300 Gb of sequence data. Approximately 300 gigabases of sequencing data and 75 million to 85 million unique TCR sequences made up an early release that covered 500 to 700 HLA-typed donors. The genetic ancestry cluster associated with self-reported Caucasian donors included over 80% of the roughly 380 genotyped donors. The study was designed to test whether signatures of past pathogen exposure could be identified by cataloging public T cell receptors. Using immunosequencing, the study profiled T cell repertoires from 500 to 800 subjects and related those repertoires to cytomegalovirus serostatus. A separate validation cohort of roughly 130 different subjects was used in addition to the roughly 670-subject first cohort. To predict cytomegalovirus infection status, the study combined high-throughput TCR immunosequencing, statistical association of individual TCRs with disease status, and machine learning. A later analysis re-examined previously published TCR beta repertoires from more than 650 donors and added high-resolution HLA genotyping to investigate patterns of TCR occurrence. Rather than using new phenotypic data, the later analysis identified candidate immune exposures from TCR beta sequences and from how often those sequences occurred across donors. An earlier analysis of several hundred of the donors used high-throughput TCR beta sequencing to judge whether each TCR beta V gene segment behaved as functional or pseudogenic. Alongside the repertoire data, information on donor age, sex, ethnicity and CMV serostatus was compiled. A later genetic analysis used genome-wide SNP genotypes for about 60% of the roughly 700 donors, treating that subset as a discovery cohort. All discovery cohort repertoires had been generated using a single sequencing platform. HLA typing covered class I and class II loci at four-digit resolution. Typing coverage varied by locus: 629-630 donors for A, B, C, DRB1 and DQB1; roughly 560 for DQA1; about 570 for DPA1; approximately 490 for DPB1. Five DR-DQ haplotypes were treated as single units for association and clustering because of strong linkage in the cohort. Among 300 to 500 genotyped donors of the cohort, an average of about 220,000 unique TCR beta nucleotide sequences was sequenced per donor, of which 15% to 20% were non-productive. General conclusions and limits of the study: In a later genetic analysis, fewer N-insertions in productive TCRs were reported among donors in an Asian-associated ancestry cluster than the roughly 700-donor mean. The cohort was sequenced for TCR beta chains only, and without alpha or paired-chain data the features that could be detected were limited. In a later analysis, most CMV-associated TCR beta chains were found to appear HLA-restricted, with HLA associations seemingly driven largely by CMV exposure. A cluster of highly shared sequence variants was judged likely to be a technical artifact of the sequencing pipeline. In a later analysis, TCR association rates were found to vary across HLA loci, with the most associated TCRs seen for DRB1 alleles and the fewest for HLA-C alleles. According to a later analysis, parvovirus B19, influenza, CMV and Epstein-Barr virus appeared linked to several top co-occurrence clusters. Linkage disequilibrium might explain the correlated functional status among segregating V segments, but an unknown experimental factor could not be excluded. About 17 rarely observed V segments, including chromosome 9 orphons, were excluded from the earlier analysis of approximately 500 of the donors because counts were too low. Specific HLA alleles were associated with 18,000 or so TCR beta sequences at a false discovery rate of 0.05 in a later analysis. In an earlier analysis of some 500 of the donors, most TCR beta V segments appeared in productive rearrangements about 87% or about 30% of the time, broadly matching IMGT annotations. A further reported finding was that TCR beta sequences accurately predicted the HLA-A and HLA-B alleles for most subjects in the first cohort. Some IMGT-functional V segments, including TRBV6-2 and TRBV6-3, could not be told apart with the 87-base-pair reads, so those segments were excluded. The classifier was reported to diagnose cytomegalovirus status with high specificity and sensitivity in both the original and validation cohorts. Sequencing depth was assumed to be roughly uniform across donors in the presence/absence analyses, though that assumption may not hold. A later analysis found that HLA-associated TCR beta chains were more clonally expanded and had lower generation probabilities than equally common non-associated chains. The study gave a list of more than 150 TCR beta chains associated with cytomegalovirus. According to the authors, the approach could potentially be generalized to other disease states and immunological phenotypes. HLA typing was unavailable for some donors at each locus, so association tests used only the typed subset. Strong co-occurrence of HLA alleles, especially DR and DQ, made assigning TCR associations to individual alleles difficult. Immune exposure information for the cohort was limited to CMV serostatus. While some public TCRs were present in many individuals, most TCR sequences turned up only very rarely across donors. An association between a missense DCLRE1C variant and V-gene and J-gene trimming of TCR beta chains was found in a later genetic analysis and replicated in an independent cohort. Three of the identified cytomegalovirus-associated TCR beta chains were confirmed in vitro to be specific for cytomegalovirus antigens.

A note on this clone: Its antigen target is currently unknown. Base qualities are not recorded, but no much larger clone differs from it by a single base.

Library prep was done by the immunoSEQ multiplex PCR assay. The multiplex PCR relied on a mix of 60 forward primers for TCR Vbeta segments and 13 reverse primers for TCR Jbeta segments. A multiplex PCR assay on genomic DNA amplified the CDR3 region of rearranged TCR beta genes. The amplified TCR beta libraries were sequenced on the Illumina HiSeq System as 87-base-pair reads. The paper's data handling went like this. In a later analysis, some 80 million unique TCR beta chains were counted across the approximately 640 repertoires, and roughly 9.9 million of these chains were shared by at least two donors. A nearest-neighbor algorithm error-corrected the raw reads and collapsed the reads into unique sequences, merging closely related sequences to remove PCR and sequencing errors. V, D and J gene segments were assigned by aligning CDR3 sequences to IMGT reference sequences. For a sequence to be retained, at least a six-nucleotide match to both a V gene segment and a J gene segment was required. Rearrangements were classified as productive when the CDR3 lacked stop codons and remained in frame with V and J, and all other rearrangements were classified as non-productive. Following IMGT convention, CDR3 was defined as the stretch from the second conserved V-encoded cysteine up to the conserved J-encoded phenylalanine. The earlier analysis of approximately 590 of the donors excluded any sequence lacking an unambiguous match to a single V gene segment. In an earlier analysis of about 590 of the donors, a V segment was called functional when productive rearrangements were above 56.7%, and segregating when the standard deviation between donors exceeded 5%. A statistical classification framework was built for diagnosing cytomegalovirus status from the catalog of TCR beta chain sequences. In a later analysis, V and J genes were assigned by comparing TCR nucleotide sequences against IMGT/GENE-DB human TR gene sequences. Using the TCRdist pipeline, a later analysis assigned CDR3 sequences along with most-parsimonious VDJ recombination scenarios. In a later analysis, every TCR beta chain was defined by the combination of its CDR3 amino acid sequence and its V-gene family, and reads without a unique V-gene family were dropped. A later analysis removed 550 to 700 highly shared, low-generation-probability nucleotide sequences to deal with suspected cross-contamination and a sequencing artifact. In a later analysis, a clonal expansion index for each public chain was calculated from normalized within-repertoire ranks of inferred template counts. In a later analysis, generation probabilities were computed with a VDJ recombination model fitted to out-of-frame rearrangements, and the resulting probabilities were checked against IGoR. In a later analysis, TCR-TCR, TCR-HLA and TCR-CMV co-occurrence was scored with hypergeometric tests, and a repertoire-size bias correction was applied to TCR pairs. In a later analysis, false discovery rates were estimated by permuting HLA or CMV assignments 20 times. In a later analysis, co-occurring TCRs were grouped using DBSCAN, with TCRdist sequence similarity added in when clustering inside HLA-allele-positive subsets. For co-occurrence clustering, repertoires with fewer than 30,000 or more than 120,000 public chains were excluded, along with a handful of repertoires with anomalous nucleotide sharing. TCRdb took this table from immuneACCESS and kept in-frame rearrangements with V and J called. Such tables lack part of the clones; where checked against another copy, unresolved V genes explain under half of the gap, and the rest is unexplained. The V and J calls and clone size were taken over from that table, and D and trimming were inferred from the DNA. This sample comprises roughly 150,000 clones, about 85% of them detected only once. The ten largest clones take up roughly 2.3% of the sample.

The cohort consisted of 650 to 850 healthy bone marrow donors. Cohort members were all nominally healthy when sampled, although unrecorded immune exposures were likely present. The donor was CMV seronegative and was included in the group of a few hundred seronegative cohort members. Every donor gave a peripheral blood sample, and the peripheral blood mononuclear cells from that sample were used for TCR beta sequencing. The Qiagen DNeasy Blood Extraction Kit was used to extract genomic DNA from the blood cell samples. Trimming removed 4 bases from V and 0 bases from J, leaving 13 bases between the germline ends. The CDR3 holds 16 amino acids from the cysteine to the phenylalanine. Of all the DNA, just the CDR3 is kept, 48 bases in frame from base 1. From a lookup of the germline V gene, CDR1 and CDR2 are SGHNT and YENEEA.

The V and J segments used are TRBV11-3 and TRBJ2-1, and TRBD2 may be the D gene, going by 5 matching bases. This receptor was identified in a woman under 30 in good health and CMV-seronegative. What was sequenced was PBMCs. The sequence in DNA is TGTGCCAGCAGCTCCGCCCCGGGGAGCTCCTACAATGAGCAGTTCTTC. Its protein is CASSSAPGSSYNEQFF.